This T cell receptor beta chain stems from a study of cytomegalovirus exposure and HLA in healthy donors (dated by TCRdb to about 2017). Concerning the study at large: An earlier analysis of around 600 of the donors reported approximately 300 Gb of sequence data and roughly 100 million unique TCR beta sequences from some 180 million T cells. An early release that covered around 590 HLA-typed donors contained around 300 gigabases of sequencing data and roughly 84 million unique TCR sequences. Of the roughly 400 genotyped donors, about 80% fell in the genetic ancestry cluster associated with self-reported Caucasian donors. The study aimed to test whether signatures of past pathogen exposure could be identified by cataloging public T cell receptors. The study profiled the T cell repertoires of under 850 subjects by immunosequencing and related them to cytomegalovirus serostatus. A separate validation cohort of more than 100 different subjects was used in addition to the approximately 670-subject first cohort. To predict cytomegalovirus infection status, the study brought together high-throughput TCR immunosequencing, statistical association of individual TCRs with disease status, and machine learning. A later analysis re-examined previously published TCR beta repertoires from roughly 720 donors and added high-resolution HLA genotyping to investigate patterns of TCR occurrence. Rather than drawing on any new phenotypic data, the later analysis identified candidate immune exposures from TCR beta sequences and the way those sequences occurred across donors. In an earlier analysis of a few hundred of the donors, high-throughput TCR beta sequencing was used to judge whether each TCR beta V gene segment behaved as functional or pseudogenic. Donor age, sex, ethnicity and CMV serostatus were compiled together with the repertoire data. Genome-wide SNP genotypes for about 65% of the roughly 700 donors were used in a later genetic analysis, which treated that subset as a discovery cohort. All discovery cohort repertoires had been generated using a single sequencing platform. Class I and class II HLA loci were covered by the typing at four-digit resolution. Typing coverage varied by locus: roughly 629-640 donors for A, B, C, DRB1 and DQB1; roughly 520 for DQA1; approximately 610 for DPA1; around 490 for DPB1. Roughly 5 DR-DQ haplotypes were handled as single units for association and clustering because linkage in the cohort was strong. Across 398 genotyped donors of the cohort, an average of roughly 200,000 unique TCR beta nucleotide sequences per donor were sequenced, and roughly a sixth of those sequences were non-productive.

Libraries were prepared through the immunoSEQ multiplex PCR assay. A mixture of 60 forward primers for TCR Vbeta segments and 13 reverse primers for TCR Jbeta segments was used in the multiplex PCR. A multiplex PCR assay on genomic DNA amplified the CDR3 region of rearranged TCR beta genes. The Illumina HiSeq System was used to sequence the amplified TCR beta libraries as 87-base-pair reads. The authors' pipeline ran thus. In a later analysis, tens of millions of unique TCR beta chains were counted across the 500 to 850 repertoires, and some 10 million of these chains were shared by at least two donors. To remove PCR and sequencing errors, raw reads were error-corrected and collapsed into unique sequences using a nearest-neighbor algorithm that merged closely related sequences. CDR3 sequences were aligned to IMGT reference sequences to assign V, D and J gene segments. Each retained sequence needed at least a six-nucleotide match to both a V gene segment and a J gene segment. A rearrangement counted as productive if the CDR3 had no stop codons and remained in frame with V and J, and every other rearrangement counted as non-productive. Following IMGT convention, CDR3 was defined as the stretch from the second conserved V-encoded cysteine up to the conserved J-encoded phenylalanine. Sequences without an unambiguous match to a single V gene segment were excluded from the earlier analysis of almost 600 of the donors. An earlier analysis of several hundred of the donors called V segments functional above 56.7% productive rearrangements and segregating when the between-donor standard deviation exceeded 5%. A statistical classification framework was built to diagnose cytomegalovirus status from the catalog of TCR beta chain sequences. In a later analysis, TCR nucleotide sequences were compared against IMGT/GENE-DB human TR gene sequences so that V and J genes could be assigned. In a later analysis, CDR3 sequences and most-parsimonious VDJ recombination scenarios were assigned using the TCRdist pipeline. In a later analysis, each TCR beta chain was defined by its CDR3 amino acid sequence together with its V-gene family, and reads without a unique V-gene family were excluded. A later analysis removed several hundred highly shared, low-generation-probability nucleotide sequences to deal with suspected cross-contamination and a sequencing artifact. For each public chain, a later analysis derived a clonal expansion index from normalized ranks of inferred template counts within each repertoire. A later analysis computed generation probabilities with a VDJ recombination model fitted to out-of-frame rearrangements, and checked the results against IGoR. In a later analysis, hypergeometric tests were used to score TCR-TCR, TCR-HLA and TCR-CMV co-occurrence, with a repertoire-size bias correction applied to TCR pairs. In a later analysis, false discovery rates were estimated by permuting HLA or CMV assignments 20 times. In a later analysis, co-occurring TCRs were grouped with DBSCAN, and TCRdist sequence similarity was added when clustering was performed within HLA-allele-positive subsets. Co-occurrence clustering excluded repertoires with fewer than 30,000 or more than 120,000 public chains, plus five with anomalous nucleotide sharing. TCRdb took over this immuneACCESS table, retaining in-frame rearrangements with V and J assigned. Such tables are incomplete; in checked studies, under half of the missing clones stem from an unresolved V gene, and the remainder is unexplained. For V, J and clone size, that table is used; D and trimming come from the DNA. The sample's own table lists over 75,000 clones. The ten biggest clones cover about 5.5% of the sample.

With regard to this clone: Its specific antigen is unknown.

The cohort comprised approximately 700 healthy bone marrow donors. Cohort members were all nominally healthy when sampled, although unrecorded immune exposures were likely present. The donor tested CMV seropositive and was one of the 289 seropositive cohort members. Every donor gave a peripheral blood sample, and the peripheral blood mononuclear cells from that sample were used for TCR beta sequencing. Genomic DNA extraction from the blood cell samples was performed with the Qiagen DNeasy Blood Extraction Kit. Via the germline V gene, CDR1 is MNHNS and CDR2 SASEGT. V was cut back by 5 bases and J by 7 bases, leaving a gap of 15 bases between them. The CDR3 numbers 13 residues from cysteine through phenylalanine. The entry retains the CDR3 DNA only, 39 bases that are in frame from base 1. Results and caveats for the whole study, not just this receptor: A total of roughly 160 TCR beta chains were listed by the study as associated with cytomegalovirus. In a later genetic analysis, fewer N-insertions in productive TCRs were reported among donors in an Asian-associated ancestry cluster than the 666-donor mean. According to a later analysis, most CMV-associated TCR beta chains appeared to be HLA-restricted, and the HLA associations seemed to be driven largely by CMV exposure. V-gene and J-gene trimming of TCR beta chains was associated with a missense DCLRE1C variant in a later genetic analysis, and the association was replicated in an independent cohort. Because HLA typing was missing for some donors at each locus, association tests included only the typed subset. Sequencing depth was assumed to be roughly uniform across donors in the presence/absence analyses, though that assumption may not hold. A later analysis found that TCR association rates varied across HLA loci, with DRB1 alleles showing the most associated TCRs and HLA-C alleles the fewest. Across donors, most TCR sequences were observed very rarely, whereas some public TCRs were present in many individuals. A further reported finding was that TCR beta sequences accurately predicted the HLA-A and HLA-B alleles for most subjects in the first cohort. According to the authors, the approach could potentially be generalized to other disease states and immunological phenotypes. In both the original and validation cohorts, the classifier was reported to diagnose cytomegalovirus status with high specificity and sensitivity. According to a later analysis, parvovirus B19, influenza, CMV and Epstein-Barr virus appeared linked to several top co-occurrence clusters. The 87-base-pair reads could not distinguish some IMGT-functional V segments, including TRBV6-2 and TRBV6-3, so those segments were excluded. Strong co-occurrence of HLA alleles, especially DR and DQ, made assigning TCR associations to individual alleles difficult. Linkage disequilibrium might explain the correlated functional status among segregating V segments, but an unknown experimental factor could not be ruled out. Immune exposure information for the cohort was limited to CMV serostatus. Broadly in line with IMGT annotations, most TCR beta V segments showed up in productive rearrangements about 87% or about 30% of the time in an earlier analysis of several hundred of the donors. The cohort was sequenced for TCR beta chains only, and without alpha or paired-chain data the features that could be detected were limited. The sequencing pipeline was judged likely to have produced a cluster of highly shared sequence variants as a technical artifact. In a later analysis, HLA-associated TCR beta chains were found to be more clonally expanded and to have lower generation probabilities than equally common non-associated chains. In vitro tests confirmed that a few of the cytomegalovirus-associated TCR beta chains recognize cytomegalovirus antigens. The earlier analysis of 587 of the donors excluded about 16 rarely observed V segments, including chromosome 9 orphons, because counts were too low. A later analysis associated about 18,000 TCR beta sequences with specific HLA alleles at a false discovery rate of 0.05.

The sequence was obtained from a girl aged 10-17 years in good health and CMV-seropositive. The sequence joins TRBV6-1 to TRBJ2-7; matching of 5 bases hints at TRBD1 as the D gene. Input material: PBMCs. Here is the DNA: TGTGCCAGCAGTACCGCGGACCGACAGGAGCAGTACTTC. Protein translation: CASSTADRQEQYF.